The sequence of this TCR beta chain was determined in a study of T-cell memory formation after mild COVID-19. TCRdb re-derived calls from the 5' RACE reads in MiXCR, one entry per CDR3 protein. This sample has 470,000 or so distinct CDR3 sequences, with about 23% found just once. This clonotype was found once. Its ends do not fully match the called genes, so a read error is possible. CDR1 and CDR2 from the germline V gene are SGHNT and YYREEE (reference sequence). The CDR3 sequence is 12 residues long. Material: PBMCs or a T cell subset sorted from them (not recorded which). The chain combines TRBV5-4 with TRBJ2-7; the D is unclear. The sequence was collected from an adult woman who had mild COVID-19 (a few samples of this study predate the infection). Cell type and time point are not known. CDR3 residues: CASSFGSYEQHF. The CDR3 DNA reads as TGTGCCAGCAGCTTTGGAAGCTACGAGCAGCACTTC.